What follows are 15 T cell receptor beta chains derived from one specimen sequenced in a study of cytomegalovirus exposure and HLA in healthy donors. This PCR relied on a set of 60 Vbeta primers and 13 Jbeta primers. Only in-frame clones appear in the TCRdb table, and some are missing; sequencing was by immunoSEQ multiplex PCR. Altogether some 51,000 clones are present, 65% to 80% being singletons, with the ten largest covering less than 35%. Input material: PBMCs. The receptor source for this set is a man aged 35 to 55 in good health and CMV-seropositive.

The chain joins TRBV7-3 to TRBJ2-2; D gene uncertain. Trimming left V 2 bases short and J 1 base short, with 11 bases between. The germline CDR1 and CDR2 sequences are SGHTA and FQGTGA. The CDR3 loop spans 16 amino acids. The CDR3 loop reads CASSLGGELNTGELFF. In DNA, the CDR3 is TGTGCCAGCAGCTTAGGCGGAGAGTTGAACACCGGGGAGCTGTTTTTT.

V is TRBV6-5 and J is TRBJ2-2; 7 positions match TRBD1. The V gene's germline CDR1 is MNHEY and CDR2 SVGAGI. This CDR3 is built from 13 residues. V dropped 11 bases and J dropped 1; count of bases not matched to a gene: 4. CDR3 sequence reads: CAAGTENTGELFF. The CDR3 DNA is TGTGCCGCCGGGACAGAGAACACCGGGGAGCTGTTTTTT.

The table lists this clone with a count of one. The V call is TRBV7-9, the J call TRBJ1-4; D call uncertain. CDR1 and CDR2 from the germline V gene are SEHNR and FQNEAQ (reference sequence). This CDR3 is built from 14 residues. V lost 5 bases and J lost 4, with 11 bases in between. The CDR3: CASSLAELNEKLFF. The CDR3 DNA sequence: TGTGCCAGCAGCCTCGCGGAACTTAATGAAAAACTGTTTTTT.

This clone was picked up a small number of times. The V and J genes are TRBV4-3 and TRBJ2-2; D is perhaps TRBD1 (6 bases). The CDR3 runs to 16 residues. Trimming pared 1 base from V and 2 bases from J, leaving 11 bases between. Germline CDR1 LGHNA, CDR2 YSLEER. CDR3 in amino acids: CASSQGRTVNTGELFF. The DNA of the CDR3 is TGCGCCAGCAGCCAAGGAAGGACAGTAAACACCGGGGAGCTGTTTTTT.

This chain joins TRBV7-9 and TRBJ1-1, with 8 nucleotides matching TRBD1. Trimming cost V 6 bases and J 6 bases; bases outside gene matches: 6. CDR3 length: 13 residues. Germline CDR1 reads SEHNR; CDR2 reads FQNEAQ (reference sequence). CDR3 protein: CASSWTGFPEAFF. The DNA of the CDR3 is TGTGCCAGCAGTTGGACAGGGTTCCCTGAAGCTTTCTTT.

The gene calls are TRBV9 and TRBJ2-1; 7 nucleotides align to TRBD1. The trim removed 3 bases at V and 5 bases at J, leaving 8 bases unmatched. The CDR3 totals 15 residues. The V gene's germline CDR1 is SGDLS and CDR2 YYNGEE. CDR3 sequence reads: CASSARGQTHNEQFF. The CDR3 DNA reads TGTGCCAGCAGCGCAAGGGGACAGACACACAATGAGCAGTTCTTC.

This sequence joins TRBV29-1 and TRBJ1-1, with D possibly being TRBD1 (6 bases). CDR3 size: 14 residues. Trimming took off 6 bases at V and 1 base at J, with 15 bases between the two ends. Germline V gives CDR1 SQVTM, CDR2 ANQGSEA. Written as DNA, the CDR3 is TGCAGCGTCCTCGGGGGGCGGTCGAACACTGAAGCTTTCTTT. It codes for CSVLGGRSNTEAFF.

This clone occurred a few times. Other DNA sequences of this sample code for an identical CDR3. The CDR3 reads CASSDSDRGNEQFF. The CDR3 DNA is TGTGCCAGCAGTGACTCCGACAGGGGCAATGAGCAGTTCTTC. This chain uses TRBV6-4 with TRBJ2-1, with 8 positions matching TRBD1. Germline loops: CDR1 MRHNA, CDR2 SNTAGT. CDR3 length: 14 amino acids. Losses at the gene ends were 0 bases for V and 6 bases for J; bases not matched to a gene: 1.

This chain connects TRBV4-2 to TRBJ1-2; TRBD1 aligns across 10 bases. The CDR3 covers 15 residues. Losses at the gene ends were 3 bases for V and 6 bases for J; bases not matched to a gene: 7. Germline CDR1 and CDR2: LGHNA and YNFKEQ. This CDR3 is CASSQGLTGGDGYTF. CDR3 DNA: TGTGCCAGCAGCCAGGGGTTGACAGGGGGCGATGGCTACACCTTC.

The chain is built from TRBV5-4 and TRBJ1-6; 7 nucleotides match TRBD1. From germline, CDR1 is SGHNT and CDR2 YYREEE (reference sequence). The CDR3 covers 15 residues. With 0 bases clipped from V and 7 bases from J, the junction kept 4 bases outside the gene matches. The CDR3 DNA is TGTGCCAGCAGCTTGGGGACAGGCCAGAATTCACCCCTCCACTTT. It encodes CASSLGTGQNSPLHF.

The rearrangement uses TRBV18 and TRBJ1-1; D not resolved. V lost 0 bases and J lost 0, with 8 bases in between. The CDR3 consists of 15 residues. Looked up from germline, CDR1 is KGHSH and CDR2 is LQKENI. CDR3 nucleotide sequence: TGTGCCAGCTCACCACCGGGCAGCTTGAACACTGAAGCTTTCTTT. Amino acids: CASSPPGSLNTEAFF.

The gene calls are TRBV11-1 and TRBJ2-3, with 10 bases fitting TRBD2. Trimming cost V 3 bases and J 12 bases; bases outside gene matches: 15. In germline, CDR1 is SGHAT, CDR2 FQDESV (reference sequence). The CDR3 extends over 16 amino acids. CDR3 loop: CASSFSLAGGPPGQYF. The CDR3 coding sequence is TGTGCCAGCAGCTTCTCCTTAGCGGGGGGCCCCCCTGGACAGTATTTT.

The gene calls are TRBV25-1 and TRBJ2-5, with D perhaps TRBD2 (6 bases). V was shortened by 5 bases and J by 0 bases, with 10 bases between the two germline ends. Germline CDR1 and CDR2: MGHDK and SYGVNS. The CDR3 has 14 residues. In DNA form, the CDR3 reads TGTGCCAGCAGTCTCCCGGGAGACCAAGAGACCCAGTACTTC. Amino acids: CASSLPGDQETQYF.

The chain recombines TRBV10-2 with TRBJ2-1; TRBD1 might be the D (5 bases). Germline CDR1 WSHSY, CDR2 SAAADI. With 9 bases removed from V and 3 bases from J, the gap between germline ends came to 6 bases. The CDR3 sequence is 11 residues long. CDR3 sequence: CASDSYNEQFF. For the CDR3, the DNA is TGCGCCAGTGACAGCTACAATGAGCAGTTCTTC.

V is TRBV9 and J is TRBJ2-6; TRBD1 agrees at 8 bases. With 0 bases clipped from V and 3 bases from J, the junction kept 5 bases outside the gene matches. The CDR3 consists of 17 residues. From germline, CDR1 is SGDLS and CDR2 YYNGEE. In DNA, the CDR3 is TGTGCCAGCAGCGTAGAACAGGGGGGAGGTGGGGCCAACGTCCTGACTTTC. Translated, it gives CASSVEQGGGGANVLTF.